The 21 T cell receptor beta chains listed next were all sequenced from one sample in a study of Graves' ophthalmopathy and Graves' hyperthyroidism (dated by TCRdb to between 2017 and 2018). Instrument on record: Illumina HiSeq 2000. For repertoire sequencing, the TCR beta CDR3 regions were amplified from RNA transcripts. A first-round RT-PCR used HTBI primers with the Qiagen OneStep RT-PCR kit, followed by a second-round multiplex PCR, size selection and purification. The public reads were run again by TCRdb, first through fastp at Q25 and then through MiXCR, and only productive beta chains were kept. All rows with the same CDR3 protein become a single entry with the most common DNA and genes. Within this sample are almost 750,000 distinct CDR3 sequences, with roughly two fifths of them counted one time only. The leading ten clones occupy around 40% of the sample. The sample comprised peripheral blood. These receptors originate from an adult man with Graves' ophthalmopathy.

The chain recombines TRBV20-1 with TRBJ2-5; possible D gene TRBD2, 7 bases. Matching the DNA end better, TRBJ2-7 makes the J call doubtful. Germline values: CDR1 DFQATT, CDR2 SNEGSKA (reference sequence). The CDR3 consists of 14 residues. The CDR3 DNA reads as TGCAGTGCTAGGGAGAAGGGGGGGATCTACGAGCAGTACTTC. Amino acids: CSAREKGGIYEQYF.

This sequence joins TRBV25-1 and TRBJ1-1, with D possibly matching TRBD1 (5 bases). V lost 6 bases and J lost 4, with 18 bases in between. The CDR3 is 15 amino acids. Germline V CDR1 and CDR2: MGHDK, SYGVNS. CDR3 sequence (DNA): TGTGCCAGCAGCCAAACTTGGACGGGGCGCACTGAAGCTTTCTTT. This encodes CASSQTWTGRTEAFF.

As concerns this clonotype: This clone may be a read error of a much larger clone one base away. V usage is TRBV20-1 and J usage is TRBJ1-1; D uncertain. V was pared by 4 bases and J by 3 bases, with 12 bases between. There are 13 residues in the CDR3. Germline CDR1 DFQATT, CDR2 SNEGSKA (reference sequence). The CDR3 sequence: CSANMSGDTEAFF. CDR3 sequence (DNA): TGCAGTGCTAATATGAGTGGAGACACTGAAGCTTTCTTT.

This clonotype was detected ten times or more. V gene TRBV25-1 combines with J gene TRBJ2-7, with unresolved D. The CDR3 totals 14 residues. Germline V gene data show CDR1 as MGHDK and CDR2 as SYGVNS. V shed 8 bases and J shed 2 bases, with 16 bases lying between them. CDR3 residues: CASRPDSPTYEQYF. For the CDR3, the DNA is TGTGCCAGCCGTCCTGACTCGCCGACCTACGAGCAGTACTTC.

This clonotype occurred a few times. The chain uses TRBV20-1 and TRBJ2-7, with D possibly matching TRBD1 (6 bases). Trimming removed 8 bases at V and 1 base at J, with 9 bases between. The CDR3 totals 11 residues. Germline values: CDR1 DFQATT, CDR2 SNEGSKA (reference sequence). The CDR3 coding sequence is TGCAGTTGGGGGCTGTCCTACGAGCAGTACTTC. It specifies CSWGLSYEQYF.

The CDR3 nucleotides read TGCAGTGCTAGAGGTCCCAGCGGGGAGACGGGCGGCCAGTACTTC. This translates into CSARGPSGETGGQYF. The chain links TRBV20-1 to TRBJ2-5, with 7 bases that match TRBD2. Germline CDR1 is DFQATT and CDR2 is SNEGSKA (reference sequence). The trim removed 1 base at V and 10 bases at J, leaving 15 bases unmatched. This CDR3 has 15 residues.

Only a few counts were recorded for this clonotype. V and J are TRBV6-6 and TRBJ2-7, with unresolved D. Germline-derived CDR1 and CDR2 are MNHNY and SVGAGI (reference sequence). The CDR3 contains 14 residues. Trimming removed 6 bases at V and 1 base at J, with 13 bases between. CDR3 DNA sequence: TGTGCCAGCAGAGCCGTTACCAATTCCTACGAGCAGTACTTC. Protein product: CASRAVTNSYEQYF.

This rearrangement joins TRBV20-1 to TRBJ2-7; the D gene is possibly TRBD2 (6 bases). CDR3 length equals 14 residues. Germline-derived CDR1 and CDR2 are DFQATT and SNEGSKA (reference sequence). V was shortened by 3 bases and J by 2 bases, with 14 bases between the two germline ends. CDR3 amino acids: CSASGGVSAYEQYF. The CDR3 DNA reads as TGCAGTGCTAGCGGGGGTGTTTCGGCCTACGAGCAGTACTTC.

This chain links TRBV11-3 with TRBJ1-6; 7 bases match TRBD1. Trimming removed 4 bases from V and 7 bases from J; junction bases left unmatched: 10. Germline CDR1 reads SGHNT; CDR2 reads YENEEA. This CDR3 spans 16 amino acids. The CDR3 here is CASSSLKTGKNSPLHF. CDR3 nucleotide sequence: TGTGCCAGCAGCTCCCTAAAGACAGGGAAAAATTCACCCCTCCACTTT. Combining the CDR3 with reference TRBV11-3 and TRBJ1-6 gives the whole variable domain EAGVVQSPRYKIIEKKQPVAFWCNPISGHNTLYWYLQNLGQGPELLIRYENEEAVDDSQLPKDRFSAERLKGVDSTLKIQPAELGDSAVYLCASSSLKTGKNSPLHFGNGTRLTVT.

This clonotype was detected many times. The chain links TRBV7-8 to TRBJ2-7; D perhaps matches TRBD1 (5 bases). V lost 5 bases to trimming and J lost 6 bases, with 11 bases between them. The CDR3 is made up of 12 amino acids. CDR1 and CDR2 (germline): SGHVS, FQNEAQ. CDR3 bases: TGTGCCAGCAGCCGACAGTTTTCCGAGCAGTACTTC. Translated: CASSRQFSEQYF.

The rearrangement links TRBV20-1 to TRBJ2-5; no clear D. V was pared by 3 bases and J by 5 bases, with 10 bases between. This CDR3 is built from 12 residues. In germline, CDR1 is DFQATT, CDR2 SNEGSKA (reference sequence). The CDR3 sequence is CSARGLRETQYF. In DNA form, the CDR3 reads TGCAGTGCTAGGGGCCTCCGGGAGACCCAGTACTTC.

The rearrangement joins TRBV25-1 to TRBJ1-1; 11 nucleotides align to TRBD1. Germline assignment: CDR1 MGHDK and CDR2 SYGVNS. The CDR3 sequence is 14 residues long. V trimming: 6 bases; J trimming: 8 bases; junction bases outside the gene matches: 8. The CDR3 here is CASSTGTGGEEAFF. Here the CDR3 DNA reads TGTGCCAGCAGCACAGGGACAGGGGGTGAAGAAGCTTTCTTT. Looking up the rest from reference TRBV25-1 and TRBJ1-1 gives the full variable domain: EADIYQTPRYLVIGTGKKITLECSQTMGHDKMYWYQQDPGMELHLIHYSYGVNSTEKGDLSSESTVSRIRTEHFPLTLESARPSHTSQYLCASSTGTGGEEAFFGQGTRLTVV.

The rearrangement joins TRBV25-1 to TRBJ2-5; D might be TRBD1 (5 bases). The CDR3 spans 14 residues. V lost 5 bases to trimming and J lost 5 bases, with 15 bases between them. Germline V lookup: CDR1 MGHDK, CDR2 SYGVNS. The CDR3 DNA sequence: TGTGCCAGCAGTTACGTAGGGGCCCGGGAGACCCAGTACTTC. Its translation: CASSYVGARETQYF. The full variable domain, rest sourced from reference TRBV25-1 and TRBJ2-5, is EADIYQTPRYLVIGTGKKITLECSQTMGHDKMYWYQQDPGMELHLIHYSYGVNSTEKGDLSSESTVSRIRTEHFPLTLESARPSHTSQYLCASSYVGARETQYFGPGTRLLVL.

Worth noting for this clonotype: At one end the junction does not follow the germline gene, possibly because of a read error. The V gene is TRBV7-9, the J gene TRBJ1-5, with a tentative D call TRBD1 (5 bases). Per germline, CDR1 SEHNR and CDR2 FQNEAQ (reference sequence). The CDR3 is 13 amino acids. The chain's CDR3 is CASSQGGNRPQHF. The CDR3 DNA reads TGTGCCAGCAGTCAGGGTGGCAATCGGCCCCAGCATTTT.

This clonotype showed up just a few times. The chain has TRBV12-3 or TRBV12-4 and TRBJ1-3; D is undetermined. The ends were cut back, 7 bases at V and 3 bases at J, with 10 bases in the middle. The CDR3 runs 13 residues. The CDR3 sequence is CASTRGDGNTIYF. The CDR3 coding sequence is TGTGCCAGCACCCGGGGTGATGGAAACACCATATATTTT.

This chain uses TRBV20-1 with TRBJ2-7, with D possibly matching TRBD1 (5 bases). Germline CDR1 is DFQATT and CDR2 is SNEGSKA (reference sequence). The CDR3 is 13 residues long. V lost 3 bases and J lost 4, with 13 bases in between. CDR3 sequence: CSARSDSLYEQYF. CDR3 nucleotides: TGCAGTGCTAGGAGTGACAGTCTATACGAGCAGTACTTC.

This clonotype was observed many times. V is TRBV2 and J is TRBJ2-7; D might be TRBD1 (6 bases). CDR1 is SNHLY and CDR2 is FYNNEI in the germline V gene. V lost 3 bases to trimming and J lost 2 bases, with 8 bases between them. The CDR3 loop spans 13 amino acids. The DNA for the CDR3 is TGTGCCAGCAGTGATTACAGGGCCTACGAGCAGTACTTC. Its translation is CASSDYRAYEQYF.

The gene calls are TRBV20-1 and TRBJ2-1; 9 bases align to TRBD2. V trimming: 3 bases; J trimming: 7 bases; junction bases outside the gene matches: 4. The length of the CDR3 is 13 residues. Looked up from germline, CDR1 is DFQATT and CDR2 is SNEGSKA (reference sequence). The chain's CDR3 is CSASSGRRNEQFF. The CDR3 DNA reads as TGCAGTGCTAGTAGCGGGAGAAGGAATGAGCAGTTCTTC.

This clonotype was recorded at least ten times. This chain links TRBV7-3 with TRBJ2-5; 9 nucleotides agree with TRBD1. Trimming at V came to 5 bases and at J to 2 bases, leaving 3 bases not matched to a gene. CDR3 length: 14 amino acids. Germline-derived CDR1 and CDR2 are SGHTA and FQGTGA. Written as DNA, the CDR3 is TGTGCCAGCAGCCAGACAGGGGGGCAAGAGACCCAGTACTTC. Amino acids: CASSQTGGQETQYF.

The rearrangement joins TRBV25-1 to TRBJ2-6; 7 bases are shared with TRBD1. Germline values: CDR1 MGHDK, CDR2 SYGVNS. V shed 6 bases and J 15 bases; nucleotides not matched to a gene: 5. The CDR3 has 11 residues. The CDR3 coding sequence is TGTGCCAGCAGCGACAGGACAGGCCTGACTTTC. This encodes CASSDRTGLTF.

This clonotype showed up just a few times. The genes are TRBV24-1 and TRBJ2-2; TRBD1 is a possible D gene (6 bases). This CDR3 spans 17 amino acids. Trimming left V 4 bases short and J 4 bases short, with 18 bases between. Germline lookup yields CDR1 KGHDR and CDR2 SFDVKD. Here the CDR3 DNA reads TGTGCCACCAGTGACTCAACGGGCAGGGGAATCACCGGGGAGCTGTTTTTT. Protein sequence: CATSDSTGRGITGELFF.